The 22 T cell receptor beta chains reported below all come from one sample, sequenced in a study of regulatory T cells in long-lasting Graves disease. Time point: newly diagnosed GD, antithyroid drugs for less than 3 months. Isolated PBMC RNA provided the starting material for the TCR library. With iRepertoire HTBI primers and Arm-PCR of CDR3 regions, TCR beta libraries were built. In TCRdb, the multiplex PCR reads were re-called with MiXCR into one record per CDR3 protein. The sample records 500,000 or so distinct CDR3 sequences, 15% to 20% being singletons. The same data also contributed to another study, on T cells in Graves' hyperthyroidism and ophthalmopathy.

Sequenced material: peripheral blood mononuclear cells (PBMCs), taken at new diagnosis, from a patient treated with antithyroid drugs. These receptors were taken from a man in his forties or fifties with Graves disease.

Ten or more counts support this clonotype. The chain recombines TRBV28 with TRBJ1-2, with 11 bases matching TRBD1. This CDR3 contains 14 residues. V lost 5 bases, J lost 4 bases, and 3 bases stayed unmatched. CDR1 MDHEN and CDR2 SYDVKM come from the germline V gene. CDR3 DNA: TGTGCCAGCAGTACCGGGACAGGGGGCTATGGCTACACCTTC. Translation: CASSTGTGGYGYTF.

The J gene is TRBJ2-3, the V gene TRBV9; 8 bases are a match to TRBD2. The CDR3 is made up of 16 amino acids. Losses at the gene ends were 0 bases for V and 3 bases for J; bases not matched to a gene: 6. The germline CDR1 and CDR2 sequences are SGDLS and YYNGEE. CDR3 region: CASSVVGTSSTDTQYF. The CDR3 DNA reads TGTGCCAGCAGCGTAGTGGGGACTAGTTCTACAGATACGCAGTATTTT.

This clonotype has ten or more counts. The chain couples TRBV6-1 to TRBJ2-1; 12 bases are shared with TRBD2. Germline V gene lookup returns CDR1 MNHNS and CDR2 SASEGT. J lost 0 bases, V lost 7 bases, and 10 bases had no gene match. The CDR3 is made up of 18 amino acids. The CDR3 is CASMFRTSGKGSYNEQFF. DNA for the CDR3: TGTGCCAGCATGTTCAGGACTAGCGGGAAGGGCTCCTACAATGAGCAGTTCTTC.

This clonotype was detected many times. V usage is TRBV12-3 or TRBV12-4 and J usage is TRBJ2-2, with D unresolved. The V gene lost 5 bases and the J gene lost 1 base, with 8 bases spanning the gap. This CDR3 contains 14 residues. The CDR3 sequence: CASSRTRNTGELFF. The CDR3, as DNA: TGTGCCAGCAGTCGGACGCGGAACACCGGGGAGCTGTTTTTT.

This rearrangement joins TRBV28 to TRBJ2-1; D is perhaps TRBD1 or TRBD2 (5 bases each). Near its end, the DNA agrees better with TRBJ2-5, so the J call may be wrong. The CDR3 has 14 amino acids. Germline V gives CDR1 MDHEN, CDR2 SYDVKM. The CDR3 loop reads CATQFGGKRETQYF. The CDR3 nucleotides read TGTGCCACCCAGTTTGGGGGAAAGAGAGAGACCCAGTACTTC.

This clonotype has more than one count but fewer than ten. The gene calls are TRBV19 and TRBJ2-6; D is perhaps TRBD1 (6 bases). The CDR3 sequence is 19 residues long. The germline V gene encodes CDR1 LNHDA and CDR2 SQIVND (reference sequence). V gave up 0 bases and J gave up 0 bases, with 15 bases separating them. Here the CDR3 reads CASSIEGDTTSSGANVLTF. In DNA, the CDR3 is TGTGCCAGTAGTATAGAGGGGGACACAACGAGCTCTGGGGCCAACGTCCTGACTTTC.

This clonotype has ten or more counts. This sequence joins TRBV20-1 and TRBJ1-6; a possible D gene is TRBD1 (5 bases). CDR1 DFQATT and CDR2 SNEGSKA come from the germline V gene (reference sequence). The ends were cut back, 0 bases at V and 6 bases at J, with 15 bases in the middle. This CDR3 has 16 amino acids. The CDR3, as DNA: TGCAGTGCTAGAGATCCCCGAGGGACCGGTAATTCACCCCTCCACTTT. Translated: CSARDPRGTGNSPLHF.

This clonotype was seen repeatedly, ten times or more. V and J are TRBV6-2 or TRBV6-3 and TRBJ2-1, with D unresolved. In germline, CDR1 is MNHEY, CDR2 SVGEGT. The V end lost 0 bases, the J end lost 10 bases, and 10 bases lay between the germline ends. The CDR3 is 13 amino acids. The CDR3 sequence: CASSYSSPREQFF. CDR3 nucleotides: TGTGCCAGCAGTTACTCGTCCCCTAGGGAGCAGTTCTTC.

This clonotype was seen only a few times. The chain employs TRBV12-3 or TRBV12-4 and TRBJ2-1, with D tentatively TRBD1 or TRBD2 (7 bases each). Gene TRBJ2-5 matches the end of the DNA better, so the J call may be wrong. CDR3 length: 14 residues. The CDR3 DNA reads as TGTGCCAGCAGCCCAGGGGGGGCTGTAGGGACCCAGTACTTC. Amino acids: CASSPGGAVGTQYF.

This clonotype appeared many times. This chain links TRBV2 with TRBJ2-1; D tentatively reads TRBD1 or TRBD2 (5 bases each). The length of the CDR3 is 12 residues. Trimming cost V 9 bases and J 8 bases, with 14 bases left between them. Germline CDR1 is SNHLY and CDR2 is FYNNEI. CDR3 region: CARGTRGYEQFF. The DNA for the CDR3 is TGTGCCAGGGGGACCCGCGGCTATGAGCAGTTCTTC.

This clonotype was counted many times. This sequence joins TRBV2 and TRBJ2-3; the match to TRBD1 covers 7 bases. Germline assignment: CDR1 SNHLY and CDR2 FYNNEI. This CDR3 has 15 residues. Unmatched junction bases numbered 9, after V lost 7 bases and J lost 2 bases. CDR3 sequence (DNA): TGTGCCAGCAATCGACGGACAGGAAACACAGATACGCAGTATTTT. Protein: CASNRRTGNTDTQYF.

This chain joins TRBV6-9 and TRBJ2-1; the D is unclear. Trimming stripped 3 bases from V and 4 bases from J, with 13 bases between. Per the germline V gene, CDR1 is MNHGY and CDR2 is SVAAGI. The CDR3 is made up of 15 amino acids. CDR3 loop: CASSYSPDGYNEQFF. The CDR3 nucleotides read TGTGCCAGCAGTTACTCCCCGGACGGATACAATGAGCAGTTCTTC.

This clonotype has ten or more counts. CDR3 sequence (DNA): TGTGCCAGCAGTGAGAATCCAGATACGCAGTATTTT. Its protein is CASSENPDTQYF. The genes are TRBV2 and TRBJ2-3; D gene uncertain. Germline assignment: CDR1 SNHLY and CDR2 FYNNEI. The CDR3 is 12 amino acids. Trimming took off 3 bases at V and 4 bases at J, with 5 bases between the two ends.

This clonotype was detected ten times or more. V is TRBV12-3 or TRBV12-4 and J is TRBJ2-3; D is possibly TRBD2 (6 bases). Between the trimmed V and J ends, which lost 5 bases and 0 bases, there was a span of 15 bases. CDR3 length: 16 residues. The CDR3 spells CASSPSAGTSTDTQYF. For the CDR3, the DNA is TGTGCCAGCAGTCCTTCTGCCGGGACTAGCACAGATACGCAGTATTTT.

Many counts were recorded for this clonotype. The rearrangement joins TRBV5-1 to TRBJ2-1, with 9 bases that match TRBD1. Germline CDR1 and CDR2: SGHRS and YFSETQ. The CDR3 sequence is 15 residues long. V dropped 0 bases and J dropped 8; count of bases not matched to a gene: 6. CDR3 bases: TGCGCCAGCAGCTTGGAGGGACAGGGTTGGGATGAGCAGTTCTTC. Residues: CASSLEGQGWDEQFF.

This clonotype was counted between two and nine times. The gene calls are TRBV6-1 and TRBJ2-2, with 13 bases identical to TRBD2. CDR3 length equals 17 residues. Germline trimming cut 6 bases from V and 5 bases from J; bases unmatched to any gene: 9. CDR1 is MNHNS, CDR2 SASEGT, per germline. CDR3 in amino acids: CASSRGLAGVGTGELFF. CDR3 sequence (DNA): TGTGCCAGCAGCAGAGGACTAGCGGGAGTAGGAACCGGGGAGCTGTTTTTT.

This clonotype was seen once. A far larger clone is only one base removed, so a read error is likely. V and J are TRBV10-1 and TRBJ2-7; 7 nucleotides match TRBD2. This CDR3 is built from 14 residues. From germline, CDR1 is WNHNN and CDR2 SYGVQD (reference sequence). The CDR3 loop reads CASGQISGPYEQYF. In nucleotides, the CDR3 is TGTGCCAGCGGCCAGATTAGCGGGCCGTACGAGCAGTACTTC.

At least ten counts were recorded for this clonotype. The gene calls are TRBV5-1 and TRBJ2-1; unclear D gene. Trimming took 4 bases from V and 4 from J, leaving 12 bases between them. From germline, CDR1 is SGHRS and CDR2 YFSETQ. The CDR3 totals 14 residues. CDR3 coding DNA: TGCGCCAGCAGCCCGGTCTTCTTGTACAATGAGCAGTTCTTC. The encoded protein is CASSPVFLYNEQFF.

CDR3 sequence (DNA): TGTGCCACCTCTATCCTAAGGGGCAACAATGAGCAGTTCTTC. This sequence encodes CATSILRGNNEQFF. The chain recombines TRBV28 with TRBJ2-1, with D possibly being TRBD1 (5 bases). The germline CDR1 and CDR2 sequences are MDHEN and SYDVKM. The length of the CDR3 is 14 residues. Trimming removed 10 bases at V and 5 bases at J, with 18 bases between.

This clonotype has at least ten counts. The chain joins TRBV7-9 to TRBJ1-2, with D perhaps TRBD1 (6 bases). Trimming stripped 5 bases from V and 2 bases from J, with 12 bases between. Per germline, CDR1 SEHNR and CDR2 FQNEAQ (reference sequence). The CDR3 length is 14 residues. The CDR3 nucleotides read TGTGCCAGCAGCAAACCGGGACAAAACTATGGCTACACCTTC. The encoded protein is CASSKPGQNYGYTF.

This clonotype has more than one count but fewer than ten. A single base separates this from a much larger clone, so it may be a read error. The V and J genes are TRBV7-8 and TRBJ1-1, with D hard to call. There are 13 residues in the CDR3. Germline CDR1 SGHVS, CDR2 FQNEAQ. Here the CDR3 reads CASSHETSTESFF. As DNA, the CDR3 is TGTGCCAGCAGCCACGAAACAAGCACTGAATCTTTCTTT.

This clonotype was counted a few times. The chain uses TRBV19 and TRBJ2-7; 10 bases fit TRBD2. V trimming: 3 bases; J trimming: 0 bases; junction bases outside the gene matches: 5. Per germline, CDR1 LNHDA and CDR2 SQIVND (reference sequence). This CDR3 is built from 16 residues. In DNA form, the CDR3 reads TGTGCCAGTAGTATTGGTCGGACTAGCGGCTCCTACGAGCAGTACTTC. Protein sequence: CASSIGRTSGSYEQYF. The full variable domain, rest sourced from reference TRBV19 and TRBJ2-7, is DGGITQSPKYLFRKEGQNVTLSCEQNLNHDAMYWYRQDPGQGLRLIYYSQIVNDFQKGDIAEGYSVSREKKESFPLTVTSAQKNPTAFYLCASSIGRTSGSYEQYFGPGTRLTVT.